Sequencing of this T cell receptor (beta chain) was carried out in a study of shared clonotypes between healthy human individuals. Per the study methods: Junction-only sequences without quality scores were provided by ImmunoSEQ, so filtering was different. Method: immunoSEQ multiplex PCR; TCRdb's copy keeps in-frame clones and lacks some. V, J and clone size are those of that table, while D and trimming were read from the DNA. Among about 490,000 clones listed, roughly 85% were seen once. Only Caucasian adults living in Nashville, Tennessee served as donors. For unsorted samples, genomic DNA was extracted from around 96 million PBMCs. Germline V gene data show CDR1 as MDHEN and CDR2 as SYDVKM. The CDR3 consists of 15 residues. V dropped 5 bases and J dropped 1; count of bases not matched to a gene: 2.

Sequences were obtained from PBMCs. The TCR was taken from a woman aged 40 to 55 in good health. Some clones in this sample may be carry-over from other donors' samples. The chain couples TRBV28 to TRBJ2-3; 11 bases match TRBD2. The CDR3 sequence: CASSKTSGGTDTQYF. The CDR3 DNA reads TGTGCCAGCAGTAAGACTAGCGGGGGCACAGATACGCAGTATTTT.